This T cell receptor (beta chain) emerged from a study of identical twins. From germline, CDR1 is LGHDT and CDR2 YNNKEL (reference sequence). V was pared by 2 bases and J by 6 bases, with 7 bases between. CDR3 size: 12 residues. In TCRdb, the 5' RACE reads were re-called with MiXCR into one record per CDR3 protein. The sample lists around 690,000 distinct CDR3 sequences; approximately 21% were seen once. A further study also used this sample, focusing on T cells expressing NK-cell markers.

Sequenced: PBMCs. The chain carries TRBV3-1 and TRBJ1-1; unclear D gene. The TCR was taken from a woman between 18 and 30 years old in good health. CDR3 sequence reads: CASSQRDAEAFF. Written as DNA, the CDR3 is TGTGCCAGCAGCCAACGGGATGCTGAAGCTTTCTTT. Full variable domain (outside the CDR3, taken from reference TRBV3-1 and TRBJ1-1): DTAVSQTPKYLVTQMGNDKSIKCEQNLGHDTMYWYKQDSKKFLKIMFSYNNKELIINETVPNRFSPKSPDKAHLNLHINSLELGDSAVYFCASSQRDAEAFFGQGTRLTVV.